This TCR beta chain came from a study of blood T cell repertoires in COVID-19. Study information: Acute and convalescent COVID-19 samples came from the United States, Italy and Spain. Sample material is recorded as cDNA or gDNA derived from T cells, B-cell-depleted T cells, or PBMCs.

TCRdb's table, derived via immunoSEQ multiplex PCR, lists solely in-frame clones and lacks some. The data contain about 33,000 clones, approximately 85% of them singletons. This clone has more than one count but fewer than ten. There are 18 residues in the CDR3. This chain links TRBV12-1 with TRBJ1-4; the tabulated D call, TRBD1, remains unverified against the DNA. TRBV12-1 is marked as a pseudogene. This clonotype was obtained from a man aged 55 to 70 with active COVID-19. Sequences were obtained from peripheral blood. This CDR3 is CASSPYRGSVATNEKLFF. In DNA form, the CDR3 reads TGTGCCAGCAGCCCTTACAGGGGCTCGGTTGCAACTAATGAAAAACTGTTTTTT.